This T cell receptor (beta chain) was identified in a study of T cell repertoires in cytomegalovirus infection. Study-wide background: Indications of both CMV infection and matching HLA type were provided by public TCR beta signatures.

The V and J ends lost 3 bases and 1 base respectively, with 8 bases between them. CDR1 is SGDLS and CDR2 is YYNGEE in the germline V gene. The CDR3 length is 14 residues. A single record per CDR3 protein comes from TCRdb applying MiXCR to the reads. The repertoire includes roughly 180,000 distinct CDR3 sequences, less than 25% of them detected once, and more than 25% sits in the top ten. In the case of this clonotype: Its antigen is undetermined.

The sample was CD8+ T cells from cultured PBMCs, taken from culture after CMV antigen stimulation. The sequence was obtained from a human donor in good health (CMV status not recorded). Some clones in this sample may be carry-over from other donors' samples. The chain is built from TRBV9 and TRBJ1-5, with D maybe TRBD1 (6 bases). The CDR3 DNA follows: TGTGCCAGCAGCGAGGGGGAGAGCAATCAGCCCCAGCATTTT. Protein: CASSEGESNQPQHF.